This T cell receptor (beta chain) was captured in a study of blood T cell repertoires in COVID-19. Study-wide background: Acute and convalescent COVID-19 samples came from the United States, Italy and Spain. Sources were T cells, B-cell-depleted T cells, or PBMCs; the material itself was cDNA or gDNA.

The authors' processing: By means of reference gene primer amplification, nucleated cell counts were estimated. TCRdb keeps only in-frame clones here, not all; method: immunoSEQ multiplex PCR. That table gives V, J and clone size, and the DNA gave D and trimming. The sample has some 250,000 clones, 60% to 75% seen once. The CDR3 has 15 amino acids. V shed 3 bases, J shed 3 bases, and the junction held 8 bases outside the gene matches. Germline assignment: CDR1 SGDLS and CDR2 YYNGEE. The material sequenced was peripheral blood. This receptor was obtained from an elderly woman with acute or convalescent COVID-19. This chain connects TRBV9 to TRBJ2-7; 8 positions match TRBD1. Written as DNA, the CDR3 is TGTGCCAGCAGCGAGGGGGGCAGGGGGCACTACGAGCAGTACTTC. Protein product: CASSEGGRGHYEQYF.